The present TCR beta chain was sequenced within a study of cytomegalovirus exposure and HLA in healthy donors. Overall study context: Tens of millions of unique TCRs, all from HLA-typed donors, were included in an early release of the data.

The PCR employed 60 Vbeta primers together with 13 Jbeta primers. TCRdb keeps only in-frame clones here, not all; method: immunoSEQ multiplex PCR. This table holds about 120,000 clones, 70% to 85% found once. The CDR3 runs to 15 residues. CDR1 is LNHDA and CDR2 is SQIVND in the germline V gene (reference sequence). V was pared by 0 bases and J by 4 bases, with 12 bases between. Material: PBMCs. The chain recombines TRBV19 with TRBJ1-1; D is unresolved. This TCR derives from a human donor in good health. In DNA form, the CDR3 reads TGTGCCAGTAGTATAGATCTCCGGGGTGGCACTGAAGCTTTCTTT. It yields the protein CASSIDLRGGTEAFF.